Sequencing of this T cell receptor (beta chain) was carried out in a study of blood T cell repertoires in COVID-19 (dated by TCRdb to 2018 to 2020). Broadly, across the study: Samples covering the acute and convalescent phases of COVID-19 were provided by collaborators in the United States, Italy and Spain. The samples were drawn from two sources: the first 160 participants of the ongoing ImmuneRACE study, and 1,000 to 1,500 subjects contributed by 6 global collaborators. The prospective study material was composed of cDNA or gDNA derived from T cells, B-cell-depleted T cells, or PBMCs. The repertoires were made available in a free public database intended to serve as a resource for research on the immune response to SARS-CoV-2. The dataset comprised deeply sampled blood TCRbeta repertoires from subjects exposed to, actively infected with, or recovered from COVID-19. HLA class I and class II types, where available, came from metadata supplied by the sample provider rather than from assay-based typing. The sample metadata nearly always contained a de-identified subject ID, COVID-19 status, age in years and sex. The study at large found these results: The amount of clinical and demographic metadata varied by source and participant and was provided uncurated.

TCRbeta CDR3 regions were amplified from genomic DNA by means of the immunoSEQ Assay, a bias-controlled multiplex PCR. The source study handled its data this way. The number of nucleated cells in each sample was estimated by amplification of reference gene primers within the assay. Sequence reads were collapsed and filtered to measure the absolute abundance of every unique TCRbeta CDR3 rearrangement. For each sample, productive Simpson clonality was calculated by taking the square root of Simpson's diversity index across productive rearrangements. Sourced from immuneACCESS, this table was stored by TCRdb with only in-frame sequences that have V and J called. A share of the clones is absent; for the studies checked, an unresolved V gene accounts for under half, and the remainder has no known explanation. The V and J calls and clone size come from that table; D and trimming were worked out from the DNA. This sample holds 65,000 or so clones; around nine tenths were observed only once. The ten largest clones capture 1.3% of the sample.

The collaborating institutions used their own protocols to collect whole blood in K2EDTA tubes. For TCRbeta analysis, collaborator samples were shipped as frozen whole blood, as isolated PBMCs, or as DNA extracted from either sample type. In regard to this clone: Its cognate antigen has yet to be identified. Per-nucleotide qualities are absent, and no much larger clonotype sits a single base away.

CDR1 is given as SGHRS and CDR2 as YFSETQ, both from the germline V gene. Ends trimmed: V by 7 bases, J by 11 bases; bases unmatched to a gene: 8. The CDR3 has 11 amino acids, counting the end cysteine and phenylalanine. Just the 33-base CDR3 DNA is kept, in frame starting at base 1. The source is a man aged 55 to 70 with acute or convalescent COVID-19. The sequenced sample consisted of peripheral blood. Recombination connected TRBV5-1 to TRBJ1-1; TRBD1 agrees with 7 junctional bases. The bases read TGCGCCAGCGGTACAGGGGATGTGGCTTTCTTT. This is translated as CASGTGDVAFF.